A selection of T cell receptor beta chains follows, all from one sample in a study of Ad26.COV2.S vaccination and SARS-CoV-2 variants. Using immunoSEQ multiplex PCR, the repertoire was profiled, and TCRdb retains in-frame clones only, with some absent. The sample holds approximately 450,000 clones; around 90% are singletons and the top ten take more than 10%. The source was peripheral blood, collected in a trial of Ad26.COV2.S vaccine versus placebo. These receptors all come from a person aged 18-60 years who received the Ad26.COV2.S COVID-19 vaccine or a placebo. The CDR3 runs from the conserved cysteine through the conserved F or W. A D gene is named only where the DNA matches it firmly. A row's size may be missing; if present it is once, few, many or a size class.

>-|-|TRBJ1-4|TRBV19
CASRQAGLTNEKLFF
TGTGCCAGTAGACAGGCTGGGTTGACTAATGAAAAACTGTTTTTT
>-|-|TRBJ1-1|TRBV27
CASSLSGGELNTEAFF
TGTGCCAGCAGTTTATCGGGGGGGGAGTTGAACACTGAAGCTTTCTTT
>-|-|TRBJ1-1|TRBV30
CAWKDDDTEAFF
TGTGCCTGGAAAGATGATGACACTGAAGCTTTCTTT
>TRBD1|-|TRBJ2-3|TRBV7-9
CASSPRGPDTQYF
TGTGCCAGCAGTCCTAGGGGGCCAGATACGCAGTATTTT
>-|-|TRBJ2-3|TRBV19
CASSGGYITQYF
TGTGCCAGTAGTGGAGGGTATATTACGCAGTATTTT
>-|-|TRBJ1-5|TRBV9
CASSSKGSNQPQHF
TGTGCCAGCAGCTCTAAGGGAAGCAATCAGCCCCAGCATTTT
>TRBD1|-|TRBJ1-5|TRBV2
CASRAGQGNQPQHF
TGTGCCAGCAGGGCGGGACAGGGTAATCAGCCCCAGCATTTT
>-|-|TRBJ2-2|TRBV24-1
CATSDDTGELFF
TGTGCCACCAGTGATGACACCGGGGAGCTGTTTTTT
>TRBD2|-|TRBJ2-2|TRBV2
CASSESPSGSHTGELFF
TGTGCCAGCAGTGAATCCCCTAGCGGGAGCCACACCGGGGAGCTGTTTTTT
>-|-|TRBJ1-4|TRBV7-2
CASSPGPNRVEKLFF
TGTGCCAGCAGCCCCGGCCCTAATCGCGTTGAAAAACTGTTTTTT
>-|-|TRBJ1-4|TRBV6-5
CASVRVRDEKLFF
TGTGCCAGTGTCCGGGTCCGGGATGAAAAACTGTTTTTT
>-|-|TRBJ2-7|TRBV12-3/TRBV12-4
CASSFRSQEQYF
TGTGCCAGCAGTTTTCGTTCCCAAGAGCAGTACTTC
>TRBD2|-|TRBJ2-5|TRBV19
CASSTLASQETQYF
TGTGCCAGTAGTACACTAGCGTCCCAAGAGACCCAGTACTTC
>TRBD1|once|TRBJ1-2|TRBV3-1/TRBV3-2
CASSQDARGRAYYGYTF
TGTGCCAGCAGCCAAGATGCGAGGGGGCGAGCCTACTATGGCTACACCTTC